A single sample is the source of the 23 T cell receptor beta chains below, sequenced in a study of OX40 agonist ivuxolimab in advanced cancers. Using immunoSEQ multiplex PCR, the repertoire was profiled, and TCRdb retains in-frame clones only, with some absent. The repertoire includes 20,000 or so clones, 77% of them detected once, and 16% sits in the top ten. The sample here was CD4+ or CD8+ T cells sorted from blood, taken in a trial of the OX40 agonist ivuxolimab. These receptors came from an adult with an advanced solid tumor such as melanoma, head and neck, liver or kidney cancer.

The chain employs TRBV6-5 and TRBJ1-2, with unresolved D. The CDR3 is 15 amino acids. V shed 2 bases and J shed 7 bases, with 17 bases lying between them. Germline CDR1 MNHEY, CDR2 SVGAGI. CDR3 sequence: CASSYVAGFSGGYTF. The CDR3 DNA sequence: TGTGCCAGCAGTTACGTAGCCGGCTTCTCGGGTGGCTACACCTTC.

This clone is medium-sized in the sample. V and J are TRBV4-3 and TRBJ2-5; possibly TRBD1 for D (6 bases). V dropped 4 bases and J dropped 5 bases, with 11 bases sitting between them. Germline V lookup: CDR1 LGHNA, CDR2 YSLEER. The CDR3 totals 13 residues. The CDR3 region is CASSPGAAETQYF. In nucleotides, the CDR3 is TGCGCCAGCAGCCCAGGGGCGGCGGAGACCCAGTACTTC.

This clone was counted only a few times. The V gene is TRBV6-5, the J gene TRBJ2-7; TRBD1 matches at 7 bases. CDR3 length: 14 residues. After removal of 5 bases from V and 3 bases from J, the junction contained 7 bases not matched to a gene. Germline loops: CDR1 MNHEY, CDR2 SVGAGI. This chain's CDR3 is CASSDRDSFYEQYF. In DNA, the CDR3 is TGTGCCAGCAGTGACCGGGACAGTTTCTACGAGCAGTACTTC.

The V call is TRBV19, the J call TRBJ2-7; D may match TRBD1 or TRBD2 (5 bases each). Trimming cost V 1 base and J 11 bases, with 12 bases left between them. Per the germline V gene, CDR1 is LNHDA and CDR2 is SQIVND (reference sequence). The CDR3 runs to 12 residues. The CDR3, as DNA: TGTGCCAGTAGTATAGGGGACGGATTTAAGTACTTC. Translation gives CASSIGDGFKYF.

This clone was counted a single time. This sequence joins TRBV7-2 and TRBJ2-3; 7 bases align to TRBD1. V lost 3 bases and J lost 2; bases outside the gene matches: 2. Per germline, CDR1 SGHTA and CDR2 FQGNSA. The CDR3 contains 14 residues. CDR3 loop: CASSLTGPTDTQYF. The CDR3 nucleotides are TGTGCCAGCAGCTTGACAGGGCCCACAGATACGCAGTATTTT.

This clone was detected once. The CDR3 DNA is TGTGCCAGCAGCCCCCGAGGTTCCAGCGGGGGGGGAGGGACAGATACGCAGTATTTT. Translating it yields CASSPRGSSGGGGTDTQYF. The rearrangement joins TRBV9 to TRBJ2-3; 10 positions match TRBD2. This CDR3 has 19 amino acids. Germline-derived CDR1 and CDR2 are SGDLS and YYNGEE. V was pared by 4 bases and J by 3 bases, with 17 bases of the junction left unmatched.

This clone has more than one count but fewer than ten. The chain uses TRBV9 and TRBJ1-2; TRBD1 might be the D (5 bases). The germline V gene encodes CDR1 SGDLS and CDR2 YYNGEE. The CDR3 sequence is 15 residues long. V was shortened by 4 bases and J by 5 bases, with 18 bases between the two germline ends. The CDR3 region has the DNA TGTGCCAGCAGCCCCCGGGGGTGGGACCGGTATGGCTACACCTTC. This translates into CASSPRGWDRYGYTF.

This clone was picked up one time. The rearrangement joins TRBV5-6 to TRBJ1-2; 10 bases fit TRBD1. The germline V gene has CDR1 SGHDT and CDR2 YYEEEE. V lost 5 bases and J lost 5; bases outside the gene matches: 6. This CDR3 comprises 14 residues. CDR3 nucleotides: TGTGCCAGCAGGCGACAGGGGGCTCGGTATGGCTACACCTTC. Translated: CASRRQGARYGYTF.

J is TRBJ2-7 and V is TRBV2; D is undetermined. CDR1 and CDR2 from the germline V gene are SNHLY and FYNNEI. Trimming took 7 bases from V and 4 from J, leaving 5 bases between them. CDR3 length: 10 residues. The CDR3 is CASTGYEQYF. The CDR3 bases are TGTGCCAGCACGGGTTACGAGCAGTACTTC. Drawing the rest from reference TRBV2 and TRBJ2-7, the complete variable domain is EPEVTQTPSHQVTQMGQEVILRCVPISNHLYFYWYRQILGQKVEFLVSFYNNEISEKSEIFDDQFSVERPDGSNFTLKIRSTKLEDSAMYFCASTGYEQYFGPGTRLTVT.

DNA of the CDR3: TGTGCCAGCAGCGGACCCCAGGGGAGTAACTACAATGAGCAGTTCTTC. Its translation is CASSGPQGSNYNEQFF. The chain combines TRBV9 with TRBJ2-1; a weak D match, TRBD1 (6 bases). CDR3 length equals 16 residues. Germline lookup yields CDR1 SGDLS and CDR2 YYNGEE. V lost 3 bases, J lost 3 bases, and 16 bases lay in between.

The chain combines TRBV19 with TRBJ2-7, with 7 positions matching TRBD2. CDR3 size: 15 residues. The germline CDR1 and CDR2 sequences are LNHDA and SQIVND (reference sequence). The trim removed 6 bases at V and 5 bases at J, leaving 13 bases unmatched. For the CDR3, the DNA is TGTGCCAGTAGCCCCGGTCCGGGGGGTGTAAACGAGCAGTACTTC. Translating it yields CASSPGPGGVNEQYF.

The table lists this clone with a count of one. The chain uses TRBV19 and TRBJ1-1; a weak D match, TRBD1 (5 bases). Germline V gene sequence: CDR1 LNHDA, CDR2 SQIVND (reference sequence). This CDR3 is 17 amino acids long. Trimming cost V 5 bases and J 7 bases, with 26 bases left between them. The DNA of the CDR3 is TGTGCCAGTAGTCCGCTAATCCGGGACGGAGGAACAAGTGAAGCTTTCTTT. Amino acids: CASSPLIRDGGTSEAFF.

V is TRBV2 and J is TRBJ2-3; D is ambiguous. This CDR3 has 16 amino acids. Per the germline V gene, CDR1 is SNHLY and CDR2 is FYNNEI. Trimming cost V 6 bases and J 0 bases, with 16 bases left between them. The CDR3 loop is CASRPVAVYSTDTQYF. As DNA, the CDR3 is TGTGCCAGCAGGCCCGTGGCGGTGTATAGCACAGATACGCAGTATTTT.

V and J are TRBV19 and TRBJ2-5, with 7 bases lining up with TRBD1. After removal of 8 bases from V and 5 bases from J, the junction contained 14 bases not matched to a gene. Per the germline V gene, CDR1 is LNHDA and CDR2 is SQIVND (reference sequence). CDR3 size: 15 residues. Here the CDR3 reads CASSNRGSSEETQYF. CDR3 coding DNA: TGTGCCAGTTCAAACAGGGGCTCCTCCGAGGAGACCCAGTACTTC.

This clone was picked up one time. The chain is built from TRBV6-5 and TRBJ2-3, with TRBD2 matching 7 bases. The J segment lost 5 bases and the V segment lost 2 bases, leaving 10 bases of the junction unmatched. The CDR3 has 16 residues. The germline CDR1 and CDR2 sequences are MNHEY and SVGAGI. The CDR3 sequence: CASSYGRGRLGDTQYF. CDR3 sequence (DNA): TGTGCCAGCAGTTACGGGCGGGGGAGGTTGGGAGATACGCAGTATTTT.

V usage is TRBV11-3 and J usage is TRBJ1-1; the D is unclear. V lost 1 base, J lost 4 bases, and 13 bases lay in between. The CDR3 consists of 15 residues. Germline CDR1 and CDR2: SGHNT and YENEEA. This chain's CDR3 is CASSLVARGFTEAFF. The CDR3 DNA follows: TGTGCCAGCAGCTTAGTTGCGCGGGGATTCACTGAAGCTTTCTTT.

Here the CDR3 DNA reads TGTGCCAGCAGTTACGAAGGGGGCTATGGCTACACCTTC. It translates to CASSYEGGYGYTF. This chain links TRBV6-6 with TRBJ1-2, with D tentatively TRBD1 (6 bases). Per germline, CDR1 MNHNY and CDR2 SVGAGI (reference sequence). V lost 2 bases to trimming and J lost 4 bases, with 8 bases between them. The CDR3 contains 13 residues.

This clone was counted between two and nine times. The DNA of the CDR3 is TGTGCCAGCAGCTTAGTGACAGGGGTTGTAGCGCGCGGCTACACCTTC. Amino acid sequence: CASSLVTGVVARGYTF. This rearrangement joins TRBV11-2 to TRBJ1-2; 8 positions match TRBD1. Germline V gene data show CDR1 as SGHAT and CDR2 as FQNNGV. With V trimmed by 1 base and J by 8 bases, 12 bases remained unmatched. The CDR3 totals 16 residues.

By share, this clone ranks as medium-sized. This chain connects TRBV27 to TRBJ1-2; D possibly corresponds to TRBD1 (5 bases). The V and J ends lost 0 bases and 5 bases respectively, with 13 bases between them. Germline values: CDR1 MNHEY, CDR2 SMNVEV (reference sequence). The CDR3 is 15 amino acids. The CDR3 DNA is TGTGCCAGCAGTTTATCGGGGGTACGAGAATATGGCTACACCTTC. It yields the protein CASSLSGVREYGYTF.

The chain uses TRBV29-1 and TRBJ2-7; 7 bases match TRBD1. V was pared by 0 bases and J by 2 bases, with 4 bases of the junction left unmatched. This CDR3 is 14 amino acids long. Germline V gives CDR1 SQVTM, CDR2 ANQGSEA. The CDR3 nucleotides read TGCAGCGTTGAAGAACAGGGGCTCCCCTACGAGCAGTACTTC. Translation: CSVEEQGLPYEQYF.

The genes are TRBV10-3 and TRBJ2-1, with 13 bases fitting TRBD2. This CDR3 is built from 15 residues. Germline CDR1 is ENHRY and CDR2 is SYGVKD. J lost 9 bases, V lost 0 bases, and 2 bases had no gene match. CDR3 sequence: CAISESGTSGVEQFF. The CDR3 nucleotides are TGTGCCATCAGTGAGTCGGGGACTAGCGGGGTTGAGCAGTTCTTC.

The rearrangement joins TRBV7-8 to TRBJ1-4; perhaps TRBD1 as D (5 bases). Trimming removed 5 bases at V and 0 bases at J, with 13 bases between. CDR1 is SGHVS and CDR2 is FQNEAQ in the germline V gene. The CDR3 totals 16 residues. CDR3 in amino acids: CASSIRDLATNEKLFF. The CDR3 bases are TGTGCCAGCAGCATCCGGGACCTTGCAACTAATGAAAAACTGTTTTTT.

CDR3 nucleotide sequence: TGTGCCAGTAGTATATCCCCAGCGGGGGCCTACGAGCAGTACTTC. Amino acid sequence: CASSISPAGAYEQYF. The chain combines TRBV19 with TRBJ2-7; 8 bases are shared with TRBD2. Losses at the gene ends were 2 bases for V and 2 bases for J; bases not matched to a gene: 5. CDR3 size: 15 residues. Germline V gene data show CDR1 as LNHDA and CDR2 as SQIVND (reference sequence). The complete variable domain, with remaining parts taken from reference TRBV19 and TRBJ2-7, reads DGGITQSPKYLFRKEGQNVTLSCEQNLNHDAMYWYRQDPGQGLRLIYYSQIVNDFQKGDIAEGYSVSREKKESFPLTVTSAQKNPTAFYLCASSISPAGAYEQYFGPGTRLTVT.